This T cell receptor (beta chain) was identified in a study of regulatory T cells in long-lasting Graves disease. Arm-PCR with iRepertoire HTBI primers amplified the CDR3 regions for these TCR beta libraries. TCRdb re-called the multiplex PCR reads through MiXCR, storing one row per CDR3 protein. In the table there are hundreds of thousands of distinct CDR3 sequences, 15% to 20% of which are singletons. Stated time point: newly diagnosed GD, antithyroid drugs for less than 3 months. The TCR library was made from RNA extracted from PBMCs. V lost 3 bases to trimming and J lost 4 bases, with 13 bases between them. The germline V gene encodes CDR1 LGHNA and CDR2 YNFKEQ. This CDR3 is 15 amino acids long. These same records also appear under a second study, on T cells in Graves' hyperthyroidism and ophthalmopathy.

Sequencing used peripheral blood mononuclear cells (PBMCs), obtained at new diagnosis, from a patient treated with antithyroid drugs. This receptor was identified in a man in his forties with Graves disease. The chain has TRBV4-2 and TRBJ2-4, with a possible D match to TRBD1 (5 bases). The CDR3: CASSQILGQKNIQYF. In nucleotides, the CDR3 is TGTGCCAGCAGCCAGATTTTGGGGCAGAAAAACATTCAGTACTTC.